This T cell receptor beta chain was sequenced in a study of regulatory T cells in long-lasting Graves disease. This clonotype was seen at least ten times. Its target is unknown. Trimming took 0 bases from V and 7 from J, leaving 16 bases between them. This CDR3 is 15 amino acids long. Germline V gives CDR1 GTSNPN, CDR2 SVGIG (reference sequence). Time point specified: newly diagnosed GD, antithyroid drugs for less than 3 months. Scientists built the TCR library using RNA that was extracted from PBMCs. Arm-PCR of CDR3 regions and iRepertoire HTBI primers were the basis on which TCR beta libraries were built. Each CDR3 protein is one row after TCRdb ran MiXCR on the multiplex PCR reads. Of about 220,000 distinct CDR3 sequences in the sample, about a sixth were seen once. Whole-study findings and limits: Patients whose Graves' disease persisted exhibited lower TCR diversity than those newly diagnosed. With persistent disease, TRBV28, TRBJ1-2 and TRBJ2-5 were the favored segments.

The V call is TRBV30, the J call TRBJ2-1; a weak D match, TRBD2 (5 bases). Source: peripheral blood mononuclear cells (PBMCs), taken at new diagnosis, from a patient treated with antithyroid drugs. This receptor was taken from a female donor with Graves disease. The CDR3 sequence is CAWSVRASTRNEQFF. CDR3 coding DNA: TGTGCCTGGAGTGTACGGGCTAGCACCCGAAATGAGCAGTTCTTC.